Listed below are T cell receptor beta chains from one sample, sequenced in a study of patients and donors after allogeneic stem cell transplantation. Each CDR3 protein is one row after TCRdb ran MiXCR on the RT-PCR reads. The sample consists of tens of thousands of distinct CDR3 sequences, around a quarter of them appearing once. Sequencing input: blood, either unsorted or a sorted T cell fraction (not recorded which). These receptors all come from a human donor who was either an allogeneic HSCT recipient or a stem cell or donor lymphocyte infusion donor (not recorded which). It is not recorded whose cells these are; they may come from a transplant donor. Each CDR3 is given with its conserved first and last residue. The D gene is left open where the match is weak. Clone size is stated in some rows and not others, as once, few, many or a class when expanded.

J: TRBJ1-3
D: TRBD1
size: few
V: TRBV6-6
DNA: TGTGCCAGCAGGGGACAGGGACAGAGGGCAAACACCATATATTTT
CDR3: CASRGQGQRANTIYF

J: TRBJ1-1
D: NA
size: few
V: TRBV20-1
DNA: TGCAGTGCTAGCCGTACAGGGCACACTGAAGCTTTCTTT
CDR3: CSASRTGHTEAFF

J: TRBJ2-2
D: NA
size: NA
V: TRBV7-2
DNA: TGTGCCAGCAGCTTACGATTGCAGGGCACCGGGGAGCTGTTTTTT
CDR3: CASSLRLQGTGELFF

J: TRBJ1-6
D: TRBD1
size: many
V: TRBV5-6
DNA: TGTGCCAGCAGTATACAGGGGGTTTGGGGTTCACCCCTCCACTTT
CDR3: CASSIQGVWGSPLHF

J: TRBJ1-4
D: NA
size: NA
V: TRBV3-1
DNA: TGTGCCAGCAGCCTTGGAACCTACGGGGAAAAACTGTTTTTT
CDR3: CASSLGTYGEKLFF

J: TRBJ2-2
D: TRBD1
size: few
V: TRBV7-9
DNA: TGTGCCAGCAGCTTATTTCAGGGGGCGAACACCGGGGAGCTGTTTTTT
CDR3: CASSLFQGANTGELFF

J: TRBJ2-7
D: NA
size: many
V: TRBV14
DNA: TGTGCCAGCAGCCAAGGGTACGAGCAGTACTTC
CDR3: CASSQGYEQYF

J: TRBJ1-1
D: NA
size: NA
V: TRBV3-1
DNA: TGTGCCAGCAGCCAAGATTGGATCTCTTTCTTT
CDR3: CASSQDWISFF

J: TRBJ1-2
D: NA
size: few
V: TRBV12-3/TRBV12-4
DNA: TGTGCCAGCAGGCGGATCTTCGGGTCCTATGGCTACACCTTC
CDR3: CASRRIFGSYGYTF

J: TRBJ2-3
D: TRBD2
size: NA
V: TRBV10-3
DNA: TGTGCCATCAGTGAGTCGAGCGGGGTTCTCACAGATACGCAGTATTTT
CDR3: CAISESSGVLTDTQYF

J: TRBJ2-2
D: TRBD1
size: once
V: TRBV9
DNA: TGTGCCAGCAGCGTTGGACAGGGCGTGGGGGAGCTGTTTTTT
CDR3: CASSVGQGVGELFF

J: TRBJ1-5
D: NA
size: many
V: TRBV7-6
DNA: TGTGCCAGCAGCTTAGGAGCGGGCAATCAGCCCCAGCATTTT
CDR3: CASSLGAGNQPQHF

J: TRBJ2-4
D: NA
size: few
V: TRBV5-1
DNA: TGCGCCAGCAGCTTGGACTGGTGGGCAGGGATTCAGTACTTC
CDR3: CASSLDWWAGIQYF

J: TRBJ2-1
D: TRBD2
size: few
V: TRBV3-1
DNA: TGTGCCAGCAGCCACAGCGGGGGGGCCATTTACAATGAGCAGTTCTTC
CDR3: CASSHSGGAIYNEQFF

J: TRBJ2-3
D: NA
size: NA
V: TRBV9
DNA: TGTGCCAGCAGCCCAATCAGGGGAGATGGCACAGATACGCAGTATTTT
CDR3: CASSPIRGDGTDTQYF

J: TRBJ2-2
D: NA
size: NA
V: TRBV4-1
DNA: TGCGCCAGCAGCCAAGAGGGGGCAGGTAGGAGCACCGGGGAGCTGTTTTTT
CDR3: CASSQEGAGRSTGELFF

J: TRBJ2-1
D: NA
size: NA
V: TRBV20-1
DNA: TGCAGTGCTAGAGATTTTCCCAGCGCGAATTACAATGAGCAGTTCTTC
CDR3: CSARDFPSANYNEQFF

J: TRBJ1-1
D: NA
size: NA
V: TRBV7-9
DNA: TGTGCCAGCAGCTTAAGTGTATTAGGTGTGGCAGGGCAGATGAACACTGAAGCTTTCTTT
CDR3: CASSLSVLGVAGQMNTEAFF

J: TRBJ1-1
D: TRBD1
size: few
V: TRBV11-3
DNA: TGTGCCAGCAGCTTAACAGGGGGCACTGAAGCTTTCTTT
CDR3: CASSLTGGTEAFF

J: TRBJ2-4
D: NA
size: few
V: TRBV12-3/TRBV12-4
DNA: TGTGCCAGCACCGCGGACACTAAAAACATTCAGTACTTC
CDR3: CASTADTKNIQYF

J: TRBJ2-6
D: NA
size: NA
V: TRBV2
DNA: TGTGCCAGCAGTGCTGGAGGGGTCTATTGGGGCGGGGCCAACGTCCTGACTTTC
CDR3: CASSAGGVYWGGANVLTF

J: TRBJ2-2
D: TRBD2
size: few
V: TRBV2
DNA: TGTGCCAGCAGATGGGACTATTTTAACACCGGGGAGCTGTTTTTT
CDR3: CASRWDYFNTGELFF

J: TRBJ1-2
D: NA
size: many
V: TRBV5-1
DNA: TGCGCCAGCAGCTTGGGTACAGGGAATGGCTACACCTTC
CDR3: CASSLGTGNGYTF

J: TRBJ1-5
D: NA
size: few
V: TRBV18
DNA: TGTGCCAGCTCACCGCAGGGTCCTGATCAGCCCCAGCATTTT
CDR3: CASSPQGPDQPQHF

J: TRBJ2-3
D: NA
size: NA
V: TRBV5-1
DNA: TGCGCCAGCATCCTCCGGAGGACGGCAGATACGCAGTATTTT
CDR3: CASILRRTADTQYF

J: TRBJ2-5
D: NA
size: NA
V: TRBV12-3/TRBV12-4
DNA: TGTGCCAGCAGCCTACGTTGGGGAGCGGAGACCCAGTACTTC
CDR3: CASSLRWGAETQYF

J: TRBJ2-7
D: TRBD2
size: NA
V: TRBV20-1
DNA: TGCAGTGCGGGACCTAGCGGGGGGGCTGCATACGAGCAGTACTTC
CDR3: CSAGPSGGAAYEQYF

J: TRBJ2-1
D: NA
size: NA
V: TRBV12-3/TRBV12-4
DNA: TGTGCCAGCCGCGTGGGGCGGGGCAATGAGCAGTTCTTC
CDR3: CASRVGRGNEQFF

J: TRBJ2-7
D: NA
size: few
V: TRBV12-3/TRBV12-4
DNA: TGTGCCAGCAGTTTTGGACAGTCCTACGAGCAGTACTTC
CDR3: CASSFGQSYEQYF

J: TRBJ1-5
D: NA
size: NA
V: TRBV7-9
DNA: TGTGCCAGCAGCCCTCCACCGCGCGGGGATCAGCCCCAGCATTTT
CDR3: CASSPPPRGDQPQHF

J: TRBJ1-4
D: NA
size: few
V: TRBV20-1
DNA: TGCAGTGCTAGCGCCGACATCTTTAATGAAAAACTGTTTTTT
CDR3: CSASADIFNEKLFF

J: TRBJ2-1
D: NA
size: few
V: TRBV11-3
DNA: TGTGCCAGCAGCTTATATCGTAGCGTGGTGGCGAATGAGCAGTTCTTC
CDR3: CASSLYRSVVANEQFF

J: TRBJ2-1
D: NA
size: NA
V: TRBV6-5
DNA: TGTGCCAGCAGCAGACAGGCCCTCACCTACAATGAGCAGTTCTTC
CDR3: CASSRQALTYNEQFF

J: TRBJ2-1
D: TRBD1
size: NA
V: TRBV20-1
DNA: TGCAGTACTACGGACAGGGGCGAGCAGTTCTTC
CDR3: CSTTDRGEQFF

J: TRBJ1-3
D: NA
size: few
V: TRBV5-1
DNA: TGCGCCAGCAGCCCAAAAAGGAACACCATATATTTT
CDR3: CASSPKRNTIYF

J: TRBJ1-1
D: NA
size: few
V: TRBV12-3/TRBV12-4
DNA: TGTGCCAGCAGTTTGATGGGAGGTCTCGACACTGAAGCTTTCTTT
CDR3: CASSLMGGLDTEAFF

J: TRBJ2-1
D: TRBD2
size: few
V: TRBV9
DNA: TGTGCCAGCAGCAGCGGGAGGGTCAATGAGCAGTTCTTC
CDR3: CASSSGRVNEQFF

J: TRBJ1-4
D: NA
size: few
V: TRBV20-1
DNA: TGCAGTGCTAGGAATAACAGGTTAACTAATGAAAAACTGTTTTTT
CDR3: CSARNNRLTNEKLFF

J: TRBJ1-1
D: TRBD1
size: NA
V: TRBV20-1
DNA: TGCAGTGCTACCCACAGGGGGTGGAACACTGAAGCTTTCTTT
CDR3: CSATHRGWNTEAFF

J: TRBJ2-7
D: NA
size: NA
V: TRBV7-9
DNA: TGTGCCAGCAGCTTTGGGCTAGTAAACGACGAGCAGTACTTC
CDR3: CASSFGLVNDEQYF

J: TRBJ2-1
D: TRBD2
size: NA
V: TRBV5-1
DNA: TGCGCCAGCAGCTTGACTAGCGGGAGTATGTTCTTC
CDR3: CASSLTSGSMFF

J: TRBJ1-4
D: TRBD1
size: few
V: TRBV7-2
DNA: TGTGCCAGCAGCAGAAGGACAGGGGGGAATGAAAAACTGTTTTTT
CDR3: CASSRRTGGNEKLFF

J: TRBJ2-4
D: TRBD1
size: NA
V: TRBV24-1
DNA: TGTGCCACACAGGGGACCTCCGGAAACATTCAGTACTTC
CDR3: CATQGTSGNIQYF

J: TRBJ2-7
D: NA
size: few
V: TRBV7-9
DNA: TGTGCCAGCAGCTTGAGGCAGGGGCCCTACGAGCAGTACTTC
CDR3: CASSLRQGPYEQYF

J: TRBJ2-5
D: NA
size: few
V: TRBV12-3/TRBV12-4
DNA: TGTGCCAGCAGCTGGCGACGGGAAGAGACCCAGTACTTC
CDR3: CASSWRREETQYF

J: TRBJ2-2
D: NA
size: NA
V: TRBV19
DNA: TGTGCCAGTAGTGCCCGGGACCGTCCCACCGGGGAGCTGTTTTTT
CDR3: CASSARDRPTGELFF